This is a list of T cell receptor beta chains from one sample in a study of identical twins. Each CDR3 protein gets one entry after TCRdb re-called the 5' RACE reads with MiXCR. The sample yields 1.5 million to 2 million distinct CDR3 sequences, 25% to 35% seen once. Specimen: cord blood. The receptors stem from a newborn girl in good health. CDR3s leave out the opening cysteine and the closing phenylalanine or tryptophan.

TRBV9	TRBJ1-2	ASSVGGQGANFLNGYT
TRBV12-3/TRBV12-4	TRBJ1-1	ATNRNTEAF
TRBV6-5	TRBJ2-5	ASRRTVLVEAQY
TRBV2	TRBJ2-1	ASGRLAGVLRSYNEQF
TRBV5-1	TRBJ1-2	ASRGQSGGYT
TRBV6-5	TRBJ2-7	ASSYSGSIYEQY
TRBV12-3/TRBV12-4	TRBJ2-1	ASSFLAGVVYEQF
TRBV9	TRBJ1-1	ASSRRDRKNEAF
TRBV6-1	TRBJ1-2	ASLQGLGYGYT
TRBV5-1	TRBJ1-2	ASSRLGTYYGYT
TRBV15	TRBJ2-5	ATSRGTVGETQY
TRBV5-1	TRBJ2-1	ASSSILQGRPYNEQF
TRBV20-1	TRBJ2-5	SASSNQETQY
TRBV20-1	TRBJ1-4	SASRDRVGGNEKLF
TRBV20-1	TRBJ2-1	SAWTSGRLGNEQF
TRBV9	TRBJ2-7	ASSVAPGVSYEQY
TRBV4-2	TRBJ2-4	ASSLWTVAKNIQY
TRBV12-3/TRBV12-4	TRBJ2-5	ASSLVGGGRLGETQY
TRBV10-3	TRBJ2-1	ATLPGTSADGEQF
TRBV3-1	TRBJ1-1	ASSREGGLNTEAF
TRBV7-6	TRBJ1-3	ASSRTVGPSGNTIY
TRBV15	TRBJ2-1	ATSRDPGTGSRNEQF
TRBV27	TRBJ2-1	ASSSLSYNEQF
TRBV6-5	TRBJ1-1	ASQVTLGSPEAF
TRBV4-2	TRBJ1-4	ASSQVRQATNEKLF
TRBV5-1	TRBJ2-7	ASSLAMTSYEQY